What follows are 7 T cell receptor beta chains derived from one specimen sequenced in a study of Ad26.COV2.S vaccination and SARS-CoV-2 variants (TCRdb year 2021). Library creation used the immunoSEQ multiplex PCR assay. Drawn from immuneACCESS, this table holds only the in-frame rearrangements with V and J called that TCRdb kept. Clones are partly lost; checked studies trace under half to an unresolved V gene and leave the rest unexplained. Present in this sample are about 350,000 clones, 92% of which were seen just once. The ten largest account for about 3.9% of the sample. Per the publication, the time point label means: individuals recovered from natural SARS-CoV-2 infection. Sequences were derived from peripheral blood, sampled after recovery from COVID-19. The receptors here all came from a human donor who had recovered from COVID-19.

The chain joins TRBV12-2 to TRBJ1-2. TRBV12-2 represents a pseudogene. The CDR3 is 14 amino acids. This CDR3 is CASRLRLGGDGYTF. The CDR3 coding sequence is TGTGCAAGTCGCTTGCGCCTGGGGGGAGATGGCTACACCTTC.

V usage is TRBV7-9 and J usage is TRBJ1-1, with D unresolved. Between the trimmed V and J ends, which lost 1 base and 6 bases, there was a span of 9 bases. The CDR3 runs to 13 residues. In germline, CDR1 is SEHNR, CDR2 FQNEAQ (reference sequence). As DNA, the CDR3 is TGTGCCAGCAGCTTAGGTGTCATCGCTGAAGCTTTCTTT. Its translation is CASSLGVIAEAFF.

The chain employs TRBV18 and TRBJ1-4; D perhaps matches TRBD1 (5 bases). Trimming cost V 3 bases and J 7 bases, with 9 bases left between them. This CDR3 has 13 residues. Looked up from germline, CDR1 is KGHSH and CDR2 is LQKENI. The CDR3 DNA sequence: TGTGCCAGCTCACCGGGGCCTGGTGAAAAACTGTTTTTT. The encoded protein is CASSPGPGEKLFF.

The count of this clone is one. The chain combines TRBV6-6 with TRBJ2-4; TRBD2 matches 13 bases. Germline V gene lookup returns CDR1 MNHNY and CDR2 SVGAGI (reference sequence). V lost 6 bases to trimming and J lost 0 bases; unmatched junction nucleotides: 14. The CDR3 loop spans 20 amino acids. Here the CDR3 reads CASSRRLAGGPPGAKNIQYF. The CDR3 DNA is TGTGCCAGCAGCCGACGACTAGCGGGGGGCCCGCCGGGAGCCAAAAACATTCAGTACTTC.

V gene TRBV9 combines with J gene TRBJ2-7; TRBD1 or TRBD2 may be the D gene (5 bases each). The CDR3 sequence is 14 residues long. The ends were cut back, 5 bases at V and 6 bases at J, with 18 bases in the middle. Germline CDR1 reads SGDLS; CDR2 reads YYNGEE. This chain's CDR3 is CASSEGTPGVEQYF. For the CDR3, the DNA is TGTGCCAGCAGTGAGGGGACGCCCGGGGTCGAGCAGTACTTC.

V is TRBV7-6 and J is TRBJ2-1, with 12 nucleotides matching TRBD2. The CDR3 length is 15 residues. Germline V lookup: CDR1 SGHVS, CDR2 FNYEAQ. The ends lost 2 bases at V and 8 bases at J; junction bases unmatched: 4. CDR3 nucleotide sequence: TGTGCCAGCAGCTTACTAGCGGGGGGGCCTGATGAGCAGTTCTTC. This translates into CASSLLAGGPDEQFF.

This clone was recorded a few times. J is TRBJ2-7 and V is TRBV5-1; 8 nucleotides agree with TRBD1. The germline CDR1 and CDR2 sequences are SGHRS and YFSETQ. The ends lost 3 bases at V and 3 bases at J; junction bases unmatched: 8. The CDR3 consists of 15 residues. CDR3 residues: CASSSLPGQVYEQYF. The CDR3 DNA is TGCGCCAGCAGCTCCCTGCCGGGACAGGTCTACGAGCAGTACTTC.